This T cell receptor (beta chain) emerged from a study of immune heterogeneity within non-small cell lung tumors. TCR beta CDR3 regions came from multiplex PCR with 32 forward V and 13 reverse J primers. MiXCR, run by TCRdb on the multiplex PCR reads, gives a single entry per CDR3 protein. The sample lists roughly 10,000 distinct CDR3 sequences, around a quarter occurring once. Bulk tumor genomic DNA (about 590 ng per sample) served as template. Taken during surgery, several biopsies per primary tumor were spaced as far apart as possible within the tumor mass. Their non-small cell lung cancer was newly diagnosed and untreated, and the patients underwent curative surgery. Samples were obtained from newly diagnosed non-small cell lung cancer patients who were having surgery with curative intent. The CDR3 length is 17 residues. Trimming at V came to 4 bases and at J to 2 bases, leaving 10 bases not matched to a gene. Germline lookup yields CDR1 SGHDT and CDR2 YYEEEE.

This clonotype was picked up many times. The chain has TRBV5-6 and TRBJ2-3; 10 positions agree with TRBD1. Input material: lung tumor tissue. This TCR was recovered from a woman aged 50 to 65 with non-small cell lung cancer. This chain's CDR3 is CASSPLGGTGDTDTQYF. The CDR3 DNA reads TGTGCCAGCAGCCCCCTCGGCGGGACAGGGGACACAGATACGCAGTATTTT. Complete variable domain (other parts from reference TRBV5-6 and TRBJ2-3): DAGVTQSPTHLIKTRGQQVTLRCSPKSGHDTVSWYQQALGQGPQFIFQYYEEEERQRGNFPDRFSGHQFPNYSSELNVNALLLGDSALYLCASSPLGGTGDTDTQYFGPGTRLTVL.